This T cell receptor (beta chain) was identified in a study of blood T cells in healthy people across ages. A sample-barcoded 5' primer and a J-beta primer mix were used in a second PCR of roughly 7 to 11 cycles. In TCRdb, the 5' RACE reads were re-called with MiXCR into one record per CDR3 protein. This table has roughly 410,000 distinct CDR3 sequences, about 49% appearing once. Germline loops: CDR1 SQVTM, CDR2 ANQGSEA. Trimming left V 7 bases short and J 2 bases short, with 17 bases between. The CDR3 length is 14 residues. Peripheral blood, about 9.4 milliliters per donor, was collected. Researchers isolated at least 7 million PBMCs per sample. Per individual sample, total RNA of at least 6 micrograms was extracted.

The rearrangement uses TRBV29-1 and TRBJ1-1; D unresolved. The clonotype originates from a man in his sixties in good health. The specimen was blood. The CDR3 region is CSAYLAAINTEAFF. CDR3 in DNA: TGCAGCGCCTACCTGGCGGCTATTAACACTGAAGCTTTCTTT.